This T cell receptor beta chain was sequenced in a study of blood T cell repertoires in COVID-19. Study context: Acute and convalescent COVID-19 samples came from the United States, Italy and Spain.

Germline-derived CDR1 and CDR2 are SGHVS and FNYEAQ. Between the trimmed V and J ends, which lost 4 bases and 2 bases, there was a span of 7 bases. The CDR3 consists of 13 residues. The protocol was immunoSEQ multiplex PCR, while the TCRdb copy is restricted to in-frame clones and leaves out a portion. Of 400,000 to 500,000 clones listed, 70% to 90% are singletons. The chain employs TRBV7-6 and TRBJ2-3; no clear D. The sequenced sample was PBMCs or T cells enriched from blood (not recorded which). The receptor comes from a woman aged 40 to 49 who had recovered from COVID-19. The CDR3 here is CASSSSNTDTQYF. CDR3 coding DNA: TGTGCCAGCAGCTCCTCTAACACAGATACGCAGTATTTT.